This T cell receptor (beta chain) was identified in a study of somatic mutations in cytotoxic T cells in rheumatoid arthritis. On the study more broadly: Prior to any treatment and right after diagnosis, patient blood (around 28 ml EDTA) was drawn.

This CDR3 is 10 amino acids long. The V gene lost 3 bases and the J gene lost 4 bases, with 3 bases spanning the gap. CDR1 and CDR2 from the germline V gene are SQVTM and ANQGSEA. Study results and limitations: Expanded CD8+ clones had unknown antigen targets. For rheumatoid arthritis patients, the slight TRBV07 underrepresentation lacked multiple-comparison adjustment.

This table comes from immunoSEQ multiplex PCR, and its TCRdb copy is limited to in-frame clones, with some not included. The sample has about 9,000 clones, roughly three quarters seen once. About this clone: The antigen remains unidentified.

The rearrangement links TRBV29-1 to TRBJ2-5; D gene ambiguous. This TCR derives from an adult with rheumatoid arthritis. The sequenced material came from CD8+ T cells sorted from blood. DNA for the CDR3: TGCAGCGTTGACTTAGAGACCCAGTACTTC. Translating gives CSVDLETQYF.